The next 27 T cell receptor beta chains were all read from a single sample in a study of blood T cell repertoires in COVID-19 (dated by TCRdb to the early 2020s). Library preparation used the immunoSEQ multiplex PCR assay. What TCRdb holds here is the immuneACCESS table cut down to in-frame rearrangements. Part of the clones is not present; checked against another copy, under half of the missing clones reflect an unresolved V gene, and the others are unexplained. The sample contains about 52,000 clones, 70% to 85% of them found a single time. The ten largest clones add up to approximately 10% of the sample. The sequencing sample was made of peripheral blood. The receptors here all came from an elderly man with COVID-19, enrolled during active disease.

V is TRBV7-2 and J is TRBJ2-7, with TRBD2 matching 9 bases. This CDR3 is 14 amino acids long. Germline assignment: CDR1 SGHTA and CDR2 FQGNSA. V was clipped by 3 bases and J by 6 bases; unmatched bases: 6. CDR3 in amino acids: CASSFLGTSREQYF. The CDR3 coding sequence is TGTGCCAGCAGCTTTCTCGGGACTAGCCGCGAGCAGTACTTC.

CDR3 in amino acids: CASSFLGLAGGGETQYF. CDR3 in DNA: TGTGCCAGCAGCTTCCTAGGCCTAGCGGGGGGAGGGGAGACCCAGTACTTC. The chain combines TRBV7-9 with TRBJ2-5; 11 bases align to TRBD2. V lost 3 bases to trimming and J lost 5 bases; unmatched junction nucleotides: 11. CDR1 is SEHNR and CDR2 is FQNEAQ in the germline V gene (reference sequence). The CDR3 covers 17 residues.

This clone was detected only once. This chain links TRBV18 with TRBJ1-4; D is ambiguous. Germline V gene sequence: CDR1 KGHSH, CDR2 LQKENI. V was shortened by 2 bases and J by 8 bases, with 12 bases between the two germline ends. This CDR3 is built from 14 residues. The DNA of the CDR3 is TGTGCCAGCTCACCAGCGACGAGGAGGGAAAAACTGTTTTTT. Translation gives CASSPATRREKLFF.

The chain employs TRBV7-3 and TRBJ1-5; D not certain. V was trimmed by 1 base and J by 9 bases, leaving 13 bases between them. CDR1 SGHTA and CDR2 FQGTGA come from the germline V gene. The CDR3 covers 14 residues. The chain's CDR3 is CASSLRGSLTPQHF. CDR3 nucleotides: TGTGCCAGCAGCTTAAGAGGCAGTTTGACGCCCCAGCATTTT.

The V call is TRBV6-6, the J call TRBJ1-3; 7 bases agree with TRBD1. The CDR3 sequence is 14 residues long. After removal of 7 bases from V and 3 bases from J, the junction contained 6 bases not matched to a gene. Germline V CDR1 and CDR2: MNHNY, SVGAGI (reference sequence). CDR3 region: CASNRQGNGNTIYF. As DNA, the CDR3 is TGTGCCAGCAACAGACAGGGAAATGGAAACACCATATATTTT.

The chain employs TRBV27 and TRBJ2-3; D gene unclear. Germline-derived CDR1 and CDR2 are MNHEY and SMNVEV (reference sequence). The CDR3 length is 14 residues. Trimming took off 2 bases at V and 5 bases at J, with 11 bases between the two ends. The CDR3 loop reads CASSLSIARDTQYF. CDR3 DNA sequence: TGTGCCAGCAGTTTAAGTATTGCGAGAGATACGCAGTATTTT.

The rearrangement uses TRBV2 and TRBJ1-1, with TRBD1 matching over 7 bases. V lost 6 bases and J lost 7; bases outside the gene matches: 8. The germline CDR1 and CDR2 sequences are SNHLY and FYNNEI. The CDR3 length is 13 residues. The CDR3, as DNA: TGTGCCAGCAGGCTACAGGGGCCGGGTGAAGCTTTCTTT. Protein: CASRLQGPGEAFF.

V and J are TRBV27 and TRBJ2-3; a weak D match, TRBD2 (7 bases). CDR3 size: 17 residues. V shed 2 bases and J shed 0 bases, with 15 bases lying between them. Germline V gene data show CDR1 as MNHEY and CDR2 as SMNVEV (reference sequence). The CDR3 coding sequence is TGTGCCAGCAGTTTAGGCGGGGGCGGTTGGAGCACAGATACGCAGTATTTT. Translating it yields CASSLGGGGWSTDTQYF.

In this sample, this clone turned up a few times. The chain couples TRBV4-3 to TRBJ1-4; D ambiguous. With 0 bases removed from V and 4 bases from J, the gap between germline ends came to 15 bases. CDR1 is LGHNA and CDR2 is YSLEER in the germline V gene. The CDR3 is 17 residues long. The CDR3 loop is CASSQDLPGYYNEKLFF. CDR3 bases: TGCGCCAGCAGCCAAGACCTACCCGGGTACTATAATGAAAAACTGTTTTTT.

This chain uses TRBV19 with TRBJ1-1; 7 bases agree with TRBD1. CDR3 length: 15 residues. Germline CDR1 reads LNHDA; CDR2 reads SQIVND (reference sequence). V trimming: 4 bases; J trimming: 4 bases; junction bases outside the gene matches: 9. DNA of the CDR3: TGTGCCAGTAGTACTCATACAGGGGTCGGCACTGAAGCTTTCTTT. Its translation: CASSTHTGVGTEAFF. The full variable domain, its missing parts supplied by reference TRBV19 and TRBJ1-1, is DGGITQSPKYLFRKEGQNVTLSCEQNLNHDAMYWYRQDPGQGLRLIYYSQIVNDFQKGDIAEGYSVSREKKESFPLTVTSAQKNPTAFYLCASSTHTGVGTEAFFGQGTRLTVV.

The CDR3 here is CASSQSSFQETQYF. CDR3 DNA sequence: TGCGCCAGCAGCCAATCTAGTTTCCAAGAGACCCAGTACTTC. The chain combines TRBV4-3 with TRBJ2-5; D is undetermined. The V end lost 2 bases, the J end lost 1 base, and 8 bases lay between the germline ends. This CDR3 is 14 amino acids long. Germline V gene lookup returns CDR1 LGHNA and CDR2 YSLEER.

The V call is TRBV6-1, the J call TRBJ2-1; a possible D gene is TRBD1 (6 bases). With 2 bases removed from V and 2 bases from J, the gap between germline ends came to 10 bases. This CDR3 spans 15 amino acids. Germline CDR1 is MNHNS and CDR2 is SASEGT. In DNA form, the CDR3 reads TGTGCCAGCAGTGAACTGACAGGAGCCTACAATGAGCAGTTCTTC. Translating gives CASSELTGAYNEQFF.

The rearrangement links TRBV6-5 to TRBJ1-5; a possible D gene is TRBD1 (5 bases). The CDR3 contains 15 residues. Trimming pared 6 bases from V and 0 bases from J, leaving 12 bases between. Germline values: CDR1 MNHEY, CDR2 SVGAGI. Here the CDR3 DNA reads TGTGCCAGCAGAACGACAGAATATAGCAATCAGCCCCAGCATTTT. Translated: CASRTTEYSNQPQHF.

This chain links TRBV7-2 with TRBJ1-4; D may be TRBD1 (5 bases). Germline assignment: CDR1 SGHTA and CDR2 FQGNSA. The CDR3 is made up of 14 amino acids. V was pared by 4 bases and J by 5 bases, with 11 bases between. CDR3 DNA: TGTGCCAGCAGCTGGCGGCCAGGGAATGAAAAACTGTTTTTT. Amino acids: CASSWRPGNEKLFF.

The genes are TRBV13 and TRBJ1-3; weak D call: TRBD1 (5 bases). Germline values: CDR1 PRHDT, CDR2 FYEKMQ (reference sequence). Trimming removed 5 bases from V and 0 bases from J, with 17 bases in between. The CDR3 contains 17 residues. Here the CDR3 DNA reads TGTGCCAGCAGCGGGGCAAGGCCTATAAGCTCTGGAAACACCATATATTTT. It yields the protein CASSGARPISSGNTIYF.

This clone showed up just once. This chain connects TRBV29-1 to TRBJ1-4; D gene ambiguous. The CDR3 is made up of 11 amino acids. Germline loops: CDR1 SQVTM, CDR2 ANQGSEA. Trimming removed 7 bases at V and 6 bases at J, with 9 bases between. The CDR3: CSAELDEKLFF. The CDR3 nucleotides are TGCAGCGCCGAACTGGATGAAAAACTGTTTTTT. Based on the CDR3 plus reference TRBV29-1 and TRBJ1-4, the full variable domain is SAVISQKPSRDICQRGTSLTIQCQVDSQVTMMFWYRQQPGQSLTLIATANQGSEATYESGFVIDKFPISRPNLTFSTLTVSNMSPEDSSIYLCSAELDEKLFFGSGTQLSVL.

V usage is TRBV7-2 and J usage is TRBJ1-4; tentative D call: TRBD1 (6 bases). V gave up 5 bases and J gave up 8 bases, with 15 bases separating them. The germline CDR1 and CDR2 sequences are SGHTA and FQGNSA. The CDR3 has 14 amino acids. CDR3 coding DNA: TGTGCCAGCAGCGAAGGGGGGGTGCAGGAAAAACTGTTTTTT. Its protein product is CASSEGGVQEKLFF.

The chain couples TRBV19 to TRBJ2-1, with 9 bases that match TRBD2. This CDR3 comprises 17 residues. The germline gives CDR1 LNHDA, CDR2 SQIVND (reference sequence). J gave up 2 bases and V 2 bases, and 7 bases lay outside the gene matches. This chain's CDR3 is CASSILAGLTPYNEQFF. The CDR3 DNA is TGTGCCAGTAGTATACTAGCGGGACTCACGCCCTACAATGAGCAGTTCTTC.

This chain joins TRBV2 and TRBJ2-1; maybe TRBD1 (6 bases). V lost 5 bases, J lost 6 bases, and 17 bases lay in between. CDR1 is SNHLY, CDR2 FYNNEI, per germline. The CDR3 has 15 amino acids. The CDR3 DNA reads as TGTGCCAGCAGTTCTCAGGGGACGCCCGGCAATGAGCAGTTCTTC. Its protein is CASSSQGTPGNEQFF.

The chain recombines TRBV18 with TRBJ1-2; no firm D call. Germline V gene data show CDR1 as KGHSH and CDR2 as LQKENI. The length of the CDR3 is 15 residues. Trimming took off 1 base at V and 4 bases at J, with 13 bases between the two ends. The CDR3 region is CASSPRQTGGYGYTF. DNA of the CDR3: TGTGCCAGCTCACCACGCCAGACCGGCGGCTATGGCTACACCTTC.

This clone was detected only a few times. V and J are TRBV19 and TRBJ2-4; 8 bases line up with TRBD2. Trimming cost V 6 bases and J 6 bases; bases outside gene matches: 7. Germline V lookup: CDR1 LNHDA, CDR2 SQIVND (reference sequence). The CDR3 is 14 residues long. The CDR3 DNA follows: TGTGCCAGTAGGGCGAGCGGGAGAACAAACATTCAGTACTTC. It yields the protein CASRASGRTNIQYF.

This clone came up once. The chain has TRBV18 and TRBJ1-1, with 10 positions matching TRBD1. This CDR3 is 15 amino acids long. Germline-derived CDR1 and CDR2 are KGHSH and LQKENI. The V gene end was trimmed by 5 bases and the J gene end by 5 bases; junction bases not matched to a gene: 8. DNA for the CDR3: TGTGCCAGCTCATCTGGGACAGGGGATTTGACTGAAGCTTTCTTT. It translates to CASSSGTGDLTEAFF.

The genes are TRBV7-2 and TRBJ2-5; perhaps TRBD2 as D (6 bases). Germline values: CDR1 SGHTA, CDR2 FQGNSA. This CDR3 is built from 15 residues. V was trimmed by 1 base and J by 2 bases, leaving 11 bases between them. This chain's CDR3 is CASSLVGSGQETQYF. CDR3 nucleotide sequence: TGTGCCAGCAGCTTAGTCGGGAGTGGGCAAGAGACCCAGTACTTC.

This rearrangement joins TRBV9 to TRBJ2-1, with 7 bases aligning to TRBD2. The germline gives CDR1 SGDLS, CDR2 YYNGEE. Losses at the gene ends were 6 bases for V and 7 bases for J; bases not matched to a gene: 13. The CDR3 spans 15 residues. The CDR3 protein is CASTLWGGGSNEQFF. In nucleotides, the CDR3 is TGTGCCAGCACCCTCTGGGGCGGGGGAAGTAATGAGCAGTTCTTC.

The chain carries TRBV19 and TRBJ1-5; 7 nucleotides agree with TRBD1. V dropped 5 bases and J dropped 0; count of bases not matched to a gene: 7. The CDR3 extends over 16 amino acids. CDR1 is LNHDA and CDR2 is SQIVND in the germline V gene (reference sequence). The CDR3, as DNA: TGTGCCAGTAGTCCCGGGACAGCTTATAGCAATCAGCCCCAGCATTTT. Its translation: CASSPGTAYSNQPQHF.

This clone was observed once. The chain recombines TRBV27 with TRBJ1-5, with 7 nucleotides matching TRBD1. Germline lookup yields CDR1 MNHEY and CDR2 SMNVEV (reference sequence). The CDR3 covers 13 residues. V lost 6 bases and J lost 6; bases outside the gene matches: 5. As DNA, the CDR3 is TGTGCCAGCAGCCCCGACAGGGCTCAGCCCCAGCATTTT. Protein product: CASSPDRAQPQHF.

The chain carries TRBV29-1 and TRBJ1-1; D perhaps matches TRBD1 (6 bases). This CDR3 region has 12 residues. Trimming cost V 8 bases and J 1 base, with 11 bases left between them. The germline gives CDR1 SQVTM, CDR2 ANQGSEA. Here the CDR3 DNA reads TGCAGCACAGGGTATCAGAACACTGAAGCTTTCTTT. As protein: CSTGYQNTEAFF.